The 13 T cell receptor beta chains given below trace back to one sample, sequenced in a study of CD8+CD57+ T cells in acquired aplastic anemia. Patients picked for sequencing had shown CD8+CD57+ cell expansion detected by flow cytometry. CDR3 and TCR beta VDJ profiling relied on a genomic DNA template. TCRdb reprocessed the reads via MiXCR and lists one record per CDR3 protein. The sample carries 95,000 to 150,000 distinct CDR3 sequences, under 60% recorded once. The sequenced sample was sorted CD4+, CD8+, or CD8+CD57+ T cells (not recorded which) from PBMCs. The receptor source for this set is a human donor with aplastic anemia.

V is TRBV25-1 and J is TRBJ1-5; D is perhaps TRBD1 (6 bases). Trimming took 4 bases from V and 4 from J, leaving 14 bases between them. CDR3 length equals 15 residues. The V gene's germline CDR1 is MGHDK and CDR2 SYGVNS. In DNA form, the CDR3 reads TGTGCCAGCAGTGGGGACAACTCATTTAATCAGCCCCAGCATTTT. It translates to CASSGDNSFNQPQHF.

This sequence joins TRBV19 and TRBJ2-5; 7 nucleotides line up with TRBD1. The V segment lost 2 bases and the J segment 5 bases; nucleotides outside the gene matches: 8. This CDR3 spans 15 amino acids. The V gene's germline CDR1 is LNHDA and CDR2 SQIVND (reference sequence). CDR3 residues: CASSITEGARETQYF. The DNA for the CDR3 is TGTGCCAGTAGTATAACCGAGGGGGCGAGGGAGACCCAGTACTTC.

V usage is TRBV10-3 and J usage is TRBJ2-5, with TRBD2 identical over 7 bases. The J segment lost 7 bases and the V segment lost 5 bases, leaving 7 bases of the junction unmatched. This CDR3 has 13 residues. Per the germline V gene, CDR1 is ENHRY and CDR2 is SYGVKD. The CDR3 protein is CAISLPREGTQYF. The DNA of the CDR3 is TGTGCCATCAGTCTACCGAGGGAGGGGACCCAGTACTTC.

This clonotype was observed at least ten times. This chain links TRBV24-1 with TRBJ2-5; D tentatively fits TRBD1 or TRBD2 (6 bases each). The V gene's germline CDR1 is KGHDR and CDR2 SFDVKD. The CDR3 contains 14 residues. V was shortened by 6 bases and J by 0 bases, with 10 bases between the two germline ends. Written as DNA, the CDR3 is TGTGCCACCAGTAGGGGGGCGTACCAAGAGACCCAGTACTTC. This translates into CATSRGAYQETQYF.

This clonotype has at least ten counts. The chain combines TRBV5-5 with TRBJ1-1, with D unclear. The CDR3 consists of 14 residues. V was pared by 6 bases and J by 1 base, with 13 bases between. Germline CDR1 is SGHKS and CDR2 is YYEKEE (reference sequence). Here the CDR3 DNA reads TGTGCCAGCAACCTGGCGGACGGGAACACTGAAGCTTTCTTT. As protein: CASNLADGNTEAFF.

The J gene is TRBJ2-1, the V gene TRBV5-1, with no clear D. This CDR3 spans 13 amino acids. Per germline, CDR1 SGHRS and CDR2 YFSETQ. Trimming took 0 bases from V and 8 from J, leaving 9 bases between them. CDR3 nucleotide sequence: TGCGCCAGCAGCTTGGGCTGGGCGGATGAGCAGTTCTTC. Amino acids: CASSLGWADEQFF.

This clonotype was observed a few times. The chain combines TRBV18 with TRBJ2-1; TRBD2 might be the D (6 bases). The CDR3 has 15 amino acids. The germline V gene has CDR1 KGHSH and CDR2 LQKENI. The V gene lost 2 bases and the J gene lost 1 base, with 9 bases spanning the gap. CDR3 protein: CASSPGTVSYNEQFF. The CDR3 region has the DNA TGTGCCAGCTCACCAGGGACTGTATCCTACAATGAGCAGTTCTTC.

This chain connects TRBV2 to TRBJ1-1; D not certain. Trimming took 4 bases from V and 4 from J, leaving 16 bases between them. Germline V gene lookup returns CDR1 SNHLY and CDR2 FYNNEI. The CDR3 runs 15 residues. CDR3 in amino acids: CASSGRLKPGTEAFF. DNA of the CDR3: TGTGCCAGCAGTGGGCGACTCAAACCGGGCACTGAAGCTTTCTTT.

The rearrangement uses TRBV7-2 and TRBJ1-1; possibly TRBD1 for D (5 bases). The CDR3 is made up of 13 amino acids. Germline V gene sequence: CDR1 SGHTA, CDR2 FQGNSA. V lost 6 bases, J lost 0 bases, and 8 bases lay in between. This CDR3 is CASRRQLNTEAFF. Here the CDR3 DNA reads TGTGCCAGCAGAAGACAGTTGAACACTGAAGCTTTCTTT. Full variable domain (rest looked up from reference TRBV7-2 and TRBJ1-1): GAGVSQSPSNKVTEKGKDVELRCDPISGHTALYWYRQSLGQGLEFLIYFQGNSAPDKSGLPSDRFSAERTGGSVSTLTIQRTQQEDSAVYLCASRRQLNTEAFFGQGTRLTVV.

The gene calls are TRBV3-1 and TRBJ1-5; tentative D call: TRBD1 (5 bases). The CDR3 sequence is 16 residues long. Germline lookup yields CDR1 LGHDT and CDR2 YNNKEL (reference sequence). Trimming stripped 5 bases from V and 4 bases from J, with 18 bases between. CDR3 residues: CASSVYSGTDNQPQHF. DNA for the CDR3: TGTGCCAGCAGCGTCTACTCCGGGACGGATAATCAGCCCCAGCATTTT.

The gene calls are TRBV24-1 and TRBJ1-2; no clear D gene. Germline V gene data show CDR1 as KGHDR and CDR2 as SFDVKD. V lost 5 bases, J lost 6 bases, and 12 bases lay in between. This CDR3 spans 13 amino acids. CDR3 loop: CATSALGGNGYTF. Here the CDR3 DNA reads TGTGCCACCAGTGCCCTGGGCGGGAATGGCTACACCTTC.

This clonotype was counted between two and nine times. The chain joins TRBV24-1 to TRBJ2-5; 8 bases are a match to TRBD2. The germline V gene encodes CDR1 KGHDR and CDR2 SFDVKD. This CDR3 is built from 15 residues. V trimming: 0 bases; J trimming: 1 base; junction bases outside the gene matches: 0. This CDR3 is CATSDLRGGQETQYF. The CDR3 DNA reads TGTGCCACCAGTGATTTGCGGGGGGGCCAAGAGACCCAGTACTTC.

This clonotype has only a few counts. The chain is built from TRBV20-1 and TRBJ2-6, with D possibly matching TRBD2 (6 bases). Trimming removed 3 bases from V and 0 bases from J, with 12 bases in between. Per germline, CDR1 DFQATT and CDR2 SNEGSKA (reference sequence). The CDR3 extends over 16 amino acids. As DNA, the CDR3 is TGCAGTGCTAGTACGGGGGAGATCTCTGGGGCCAACGTCCTGACTTTC. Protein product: CSASTGEISGANVLTF.